This T cell receptor (beta chain) was profiled in a study of T cells after yellow fever vaccination. Study results and limitations: CD4 and CD8 compartments shared a small share of clonotypes. A large majority of primary-vaccination clones showed up again after the booster (just under 97% CD4, around 85% CD8).

Only a few counts were recorded for this clonotype. Its antigen is still unknown. TCRdb re-analysed the 5' RACE reads in MiXCR, keeping a single row per CDR3 protein. The sample gives roughly 190,000 distinct CDR3 sequences, approximately 10% of which show up once; about 38% is in the top ten. This clonotype was sampled from a young man who received the YFV17D yellow fever vaccine. Sequencing used CD8+ T cells sorted from PBMCs, obtained 15 days after the yellow fever booster vaccination.

CDR3 coding DNA: TGCAGCGTTGAAGAACGGTCCCTAGCGGGGCAAGAGACCCAGTACTTC. Translating gives CSVEERSLAGQETQYF. This chain uses TRBV29-1 with TRBJ2-5; 9 positions agree with TRBD2. The length of the CDR3 is 16 residues. Germline CDR1 reads SQVTM; CDR2 reads ANQGSEA. The V gene end was trimmed by 0 bases and the J gene end by 2 bases; junction bases not matched to a gene: 7.